These 5 T cell receptor beta chains were sequenced from one sample in a study of human T cells and chemical hapten exposure. TCRdb redid the calling of the RACE reads with MiXCR, one entry per CDR3 protein. The sample carries 87,000 or so distinct CDR3 sequences, 9.6% recorded once. The time point denotes: pre-sensitization, week 0. Treatment given: therapeutic diphenylcyclopropenone sensitization with weekly scalp DPC. The source was whole blood, collected in connection with sensitization to the hapten diphenylcyclopropenone (DPC). These TCRs come from a woman aged 40 to 50 with alopecia areata. Some clones in this sample may be carry-over from other donors' samples.

This clonotype was seen repeatedly, ten times or more. This sequence joins TRBV13 and TRBJ2-1; D possibly corresponds to TRBD2 (5 bases). V was clipped by 5 bases and J by 6 bases, with 11 bases between them. The V gene's germline CDR1 is PRHDT and CDR2 FYEKMQ (reference sequence). The CDR3 extends over 13 amino acids. The CDR3 spells CASSLRGRNEQFF. CDR3 DNA: TGTGCCAGCAGCCTACGGGGTCGCAATGAGCAGTTCTTC. The variable domain in full, completed from reference TRBV13 and TRBJ2-1, reads AAGVIQSPRHLIKEKRETATLKCYPIPRHDTVYWYQQGPGQDPQFLISFYEKMQSDKGSIPDRFSAQQFSDYHSELNMSSLELGDSALYFCASSLRGRNEQFFGPGTRLTVL.

This clonotype was seen at least ten times. The V and J genes are TRBV11-2 and TRBJ2-5, with 9 bases identical to TRBD2. V was pared by 3 bases and J by 7 bases, with 6 bases of the junction left unmatched. From germline, CDR1 is SGHAT and CDR2 FQNNGV. This CDR3 region has 14 residues. The chain's CDR3 is CASSFEVRGGTQYF. The CDR3 bases are TGTGCCAGCAGCTTCGAGGTGCGGGGGGGGACCCAGTACTTC.

This clonotype was counted many times. The genes are TRBV4-2 and TRBJ2-2; 12 bases map to TRBD2. CDR1 is LGHNA, CDR2 YNFKEQ, per germline. This CDR3 region has 15 residues. J gave up 7 bases and V 5 bases, and 5 bases lay outside the gene matches. CDR3 in DNA: TGTGCCAGCAGCTCTAGCGGGGGGGCCGGCGGGGAGCTGTTTTTT. The encoded protein is CASSSSGGAGGELFF.

At least ten counts were recorded for this clonotype. The chain links TRBV12-3 or TRBV12-4 to TRBJ1-1; maybe TRBD1 (5 bases). Trimming left V 5 bases short and J 2 bases short, with 15 bases between. The CDR3 is 15 amino acids. CDR3 nucleotides: TGTGCCAGCAGTCTTGACAGCCGATTCAACACTGAAGCTTTCTTT. As protein: CASSLDSRFNTEAFF.

This clonotype occurred many times. The chain uses TRBV7-9 and TRBJ1-1; D may be TRBD1 (5 bases). Germline V gene data show CDR1 as SEHNR and CDR2 as FQNEAQ (reference sequence). There are 18 residues in the CDR3. V was trimmed by 5 bases and J by 1 base, leaving 23 bases between them. The DNA of the CDR3 is TGTGCCAGCAGCCCCCGAGGGGCGGTAGGAGGGGCGAACACTGAAGCTTTCTTT. Its translation: CASSPRGAVGGANTEAFF.